This T cell receptor (delta chain) was sequenced for a study of γδ T cells in repeated Plasmodium falciparum infection. Study-level background: Sampling occurred at baseline, pre-infection for selected infections, and 21 days post-infection.

TCRdb reanalysed the multiplex PCR reads via CATT. The profile shows more than 70,000 delta-chain clones, over 0.75% of them singletons. Gammadelta T cells were flow-sorted from PBMC into Vgamma9/Vdelta2+ and Vdelta2-negative populations for bulk analysis. Study-level findings and limits: Vdelta2-negative gammadelta repertoires appeared less diverse and less shared in Malian than Australian children. Repeated controlled infections reportedly drove waves of new clonotype selection in Vdelta2-negative, mostly Vdelta1+, gammadelta repertoires.

This clone was seen a few times. Its target is not known. TCRdb assigns this DNA the protein of a much larger clone, which departs from its translation at residue 16; this likely reflects a read error, and the protein shown comes from translating the DNA. CDR3 size: 18 residues. CDR1 is GEAIGNYY and CDR2 is EKD in the germline V gene. The V gene is TRDV2; the J gene was not called; the tabulated D call, TRDD3, remains unverified against the DNA. The TCR sequence derives from a pool of human donors (malaria-infected and uninfected, not separated). Sample: gamma-delta T cells from blood. The CDR3 here is CACDVLGDISWDTRQVFF. The CDR3 nucleotides are TGTGCCTGTGACGTACTGGGGGATATTTCCTGGGACACCCGACAGGTGTTTTTC.